This T cell receptor (beta chain) was sequenced during a study of Graves' ophthalmopathy and Graves' hyperthyroidism. This clonotype was counted ten times or more. Investigators amplified TCR beta CDR3 regions from RNA transcripts. Second-round multiplex PCR followed a first-round RT-PCR using HTBI primers. TCRdb reprocessed the multiplex PCR reads via MiXCR and lists one record per CDR3 protein. The sample consists of more than 550,000 distinct CDR3 sequences, over 40% of them appearing once. The CDR3 covers 13 residues. Germline loops: CDR1 DFQATT, CDR2 SNEGSKA (reference sequence). Trimming took 6 bases from V and 5 from J; bases not matched to a gene: 9.

This TCR came from an adult man with Graves' ophthalmopathy. The rearrangement joins TRBV20-1 to TRBJ2-7, with 8 bases aligning to TRBD2. Specimen: peripheral blood. The CDR3 nucleotides read TGCAGTGCAGAACCGGGACTAGGCCACGAGCAGTACTTC. Translated, it gives CSAEPGLGHEQYF.